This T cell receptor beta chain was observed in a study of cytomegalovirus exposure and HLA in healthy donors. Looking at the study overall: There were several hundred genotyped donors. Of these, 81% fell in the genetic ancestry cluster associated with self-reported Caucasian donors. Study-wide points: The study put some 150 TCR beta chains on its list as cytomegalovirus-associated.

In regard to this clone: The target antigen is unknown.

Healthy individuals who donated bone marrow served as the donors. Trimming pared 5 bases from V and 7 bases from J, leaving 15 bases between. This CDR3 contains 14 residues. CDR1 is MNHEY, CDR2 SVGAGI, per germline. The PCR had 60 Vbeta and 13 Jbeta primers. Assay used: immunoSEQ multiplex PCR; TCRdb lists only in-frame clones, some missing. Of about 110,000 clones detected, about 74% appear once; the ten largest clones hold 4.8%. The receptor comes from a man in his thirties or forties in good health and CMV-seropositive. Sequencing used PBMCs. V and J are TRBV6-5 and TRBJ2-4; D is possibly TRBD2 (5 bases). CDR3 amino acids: CASSGKAGMNIQYF. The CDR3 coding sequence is TGTGCCAGCAGTGGAAAGGCGGGCATGAACATTCAGTACTTC.